Detailed here is one TCR beta chain. Its specific antigen is unknown. Base qualities are not provided; no much larger clone lies one nucleotide away. The CDR3, from cysteine to phenylalanine, totals 15 residues. Only CDR3 DNA remains: 45 bases, in frame from the first base. Sequences SGDLS (CDR1) and YYNGEE (CDR2) are obtained from the germline V gene. V drops 3 bases and J drops 1 base, leaving 10 bases in between. These data originate in a study of hypomethylating agent response in myelodysplastic syndrome (dated by TCRdb to about 2021). With regard to the full study: The hypomethylating agent given was azacitidine in about 70% of the 11 patients and decitabine in 3 of 11 patients. Among the myelodysplastic syndrome patients in the cohort, nine or ten were male and 2 were female. On average the patients were about 70 +/- 6 years old, and a diploid cytogenetic profile was seen most often. The most frequent mutation was TET2, found in 5 of 11 patients. About 5 patients did not respond, whereas about six responded with either complete response or hematologic improvement. Response was defined as complete response or hematologic improvement, and patients who met neither criterion were classified as non-responders. Overall results and qualifications from the work: Novel clonotypes emerged more often in responders, while non-responders showed more contracted clonotypes after treatment. Only about twelve patients were analyzed, so the cohort was small. A possible recognition of novel MDS antigens by the shared GLIPH2 clusters was not confirmed and needs experimental validation. After treatment with a hypomethylating agent, no significant changes in richness, rarefaction diversity or clonality were seen, whether all patients were considered together or each response group separately. Age matching of healthy control donors to MDS patients was not performed, and the MDS versus healthy comparison could have been impacted by this lack of age matching.

Library prep was done by the immunoSEQ multiplex PCR assay. Survey resolution was applied, with two replicates of approximately 200 ng each being run for a total of about 400 ng of DNA per sample. The hsTCRB kit detected rearranged TCRB sequences in genomic DNA using multiplex PCR primers targeting V and J genes. The first PCR used the QIAGEN Multiplex PCR Kit for around 33 cycles to amplify the CDR3 region. Sample barcodes and Illumina adapters were attached to each replicate during a second PCR lasting about 8 cycles. A QuantStudio 6 together with the KAPA library quantification kit was used to quantify the pooled libraries. Approximately 16 pM of pooled libraries were sequenced on an Illumina MiSeq with 156-cycle single-end reads and a 15-cycle index read. The authors' analysis ran thus. VDJdb annotation flagged approximately 1.5% of about 170,000 unique clonotypes as previously reported viral-epitope-specific. Raw reads were processed into normalized, annotated TCRB repertoires with the immunoSEQ Data Assistant and immunoSEQ Analyzer. Clonotype analysis used the immunarch R package version 0.6.5 and BioAnalyzer. Before richness was estimated, every repertoire was downsampled to match the clone count of the smallest repertoire. Clonotypes were sorted into expanded, contracted or novel categories with Fisher's exact tests, where novel meant the clonotype had zero frequency before treatment. GLIPH2 clustered significantly changed CDR3 beta sequences using simulation_depth=1000 and kmer_min_depth=3, excluding CDR3s shorter than five residues. Drawn from immuneACCESS, this table holds only the in-frame rearrangements with V and J called that TCRdb kept. Clones are partly lost; checked studies trace under half to an unresolved V gene and leave the rest unexplained. D and trimming come from the DNA, and the V and J calls and clone size come from that table. For this sample the table gives about a thousand clones, of which about 81% were detected only once. The ten largest clones add up to roughly 19% of the sample.

Bulk bone marrow was analyzed without sorting T-cell subsets. TCR beta CDR3 regions were immunosequenced from bone marrow of about a dozen myelodysplastic syndrome patients before and after hypomethylating agent therapy. For longitudinal repertoire tracking, every patient provided one baseline bone marrow and two to three bone marrows collected at different post-treatment timepoints. Genomic DNA was isolated from whole bone marrow, and DNA quality was assessed with TapeStation, NanoDrop OneC and PicoGreen assays. Sequences were derived from bone marrow, sampled before or after starting hypomethylating agent treatment for myelodysplastic syndrome (not recorded which). This sequence originates from a human donor with myelodysplastic syndrome. The chain links TRBV9 with TRBJ2-2; possibly the D gene is TRBD1, per 6 matching bases. The nucleotides read TGTGCCAGCAGCGACCCGACAGGGAACACCGGGGAGCTGTTTTTT. Its product reads: CASSDPTGNTGELFF. The reference TRBV9 and TRBJ2-2 proteins fill in what lies around the CDR3, so the full variable domain reads DSGVTQTPKHLITATGQRVTLRCSPRSGDLSVYWYQQSLDQGLQFLIQYYNGEERAKGNILERFSAQQFPDLHSELNLSSLELGDSALYFCASSDPTGNTGELFFGEGSRLTVL.